This T cell receptor beta chain comes out of a study of shared clonotypes between healthy human individuals (dated by TCRdb to between 2020 and 2021). Broadly, across the study: The cohort comprised a couple of women and a few men aged 18 to 49 years. For each donor, three plates each were used for CD4 naive and CD4 memory, two plates were used for CD8 naive, and one plate was used for CD8 memory. Blood TCR repertoires of roughly five healthy adults were deeply sequenced to estimate repertoire size and the extent of clonotype sharing between individuals. To increase sequencing depth and limit assay-specific biases, different laboratories used diverse techniques to prepare libraries and sequence TCR repertoires. Leukapheresis yielded between about 0.9 and 9 billion PBMCs per donor.

Broad study findings and their caveats: Even with the large sequencing depth, rarefaction of the sorted-subset datasets indicated that sequencing was incomplete. The small number of donors limited the genetic and exposure-history diversity represented. Sampling was limited to blood, and TCR repertoires in tissue likely differ from TCR repertoires in blood. Clonotypes shared by all four sorted-subset donors showed higher generation probabilities than non-shared clonotypes. Sharing across a few donors was observed for around 5% of naive CD4, 3.5% of naive CD8, 2% to 2.5% of memory CD4, and less than 0.45% of memory CD8 clonotypes. Pairwise subsampling led to the expectation that sequencing depth would affect the degree of clonotype sharing among donors. Naive subsets generally had larger estimated clonotype richness than memory subsets.

TCR CDR3 regions were amplified from genomic DNA by multiplex PCR using the deep immunoSEQ assay. For each cell subset, the extracted genomic DNA was distributed evenly across all wells of several immunoSEQ 96-well plates, and each plate served as one replicate. For sorted subsets, approximately 190 ng of genomic DNA, equivalent to around 31,000 T cell genomes, went into each replicate PCR. The purified libraries were quantified using a Qubit 3.0 fluorometer, sized with a Bioanalyzer 2100, and then quantified again using the KAPA Library Quantification kit. Each immunoSEQ 96-well plate was sequenced on its own single-read 150-cycle Illumina NextSeq 550 flow cell. In the original analysis: The immunoSEQ output contained only junctional sequences without quality scores, so filtering could not match that applied to full-length reads. To assign V/J genes and CDR3, sequences were annotated against IMGT germline references using PyIR, a Python wrapper for IgBLAST v1.9. Reads were filtered out if the reads had weak V/J assignments (E-value above 1e-6), no CDR3, stop codons, out-of-frame junctions, or ambiguous translated residues. V3J clonotypes were defined as sequences sharing an identical inferred V gene, J gene, and CDR3 amino acid sequence. The percentage overlap between two repertoires was calculated by dividing the number of shared unique clonotypes by the size of the smaller repertoire. Richness of each repertoire was evaluated using RTK rarefaction, the Chao1 estimator, and Recon v2.1 estimates of unobserved clonotypes. Generation probabilities for all TCRbeta clonotypes obtained by the gDNA method from a few donors were computed using OLGA. TCRdb retrieved this table from immuneACCESS and kept in-frame rearrangements only. Not all clones are present; in checked studies, unresolved V genes account for under half, and no reason is known for the remainder. V, J and clone size reflect that table, while D and trimming were determined from the DNA. In all, the sample holds more than 2,000,000 clones, and approximately 95% of those were seen once. The ten largest clonotypes hold around 0.4% of the sample.

CDR1 and CDR2 were assigned from the germline V gene as SGHRS and YFSETQ. Compared with germline, V lacks 5 bases and J lacks 0 bases; bases without a gene match: 6. The CDR3 measures 15 amino acids from cysteine to phenylalanine. Only the CDR3 region is kept as DNA, spanning 45 bases read in frame from base 1. Comment on this clone: The target of this receptor is not known. No base quality values were provided; no much bigger clone lies one nucleotide off.

The donors were healthy, HIV-negative adults with no recently reported acute infections or vaccinations. Every donor was a Caucasian adult residing in Nashville, Tennessee, USA. CD4+ T cells were enriched by magnetic negative selection, after which naive cells were positively selected on CD45RA and the negative fraction was taken as the memory subset. Blood was collected by leukapheresis, and PBMCs were isolated by Ficoll-Histopaque density gradient centrifugation and then cryopreserved in liquid nitrogen vapor phase. Purity and quantity of every magnetically sorted T cell population were checked by analytical flow cytometry. Genomic DNA was isolated from every sorted fraction and measured by UV absorbance on a Nanodrop 2000c.

Sequenced: naive CD4+ T cells from PBMCs. The label giving this sample's cell subset or site can be read as: CD45RA+ positively selected. The chain links TRBV5-1 with TRBJ2-3; the central 7 bases match TRBD1. The clonotype originates from a man aged 18 to 30 in good health. Some clones in this sample may be carry-over from other donors' samples. The bases read TGCGCCAGCAGAGGGACAGCCCTTAGCACAGATACGCAGTATTTT. This encodes CASRGTALSTDTQYF. The variable domain in full, with residues beyond the CDR3 obtained from the reference TRBV5-1 and TRBJ2-3 genes, is KAGVTQTPRYLIKTRGQQVTLSCSPISGHRSVSWYQQTPGQGLQFLFEYFSETQRNKGNFPGRFSGRQFSNSRSEMNVSTLELGDSALYLCASRGTALSTDTQYFGPGTRLTVL.